This TCR beta chain comes out of a study of cytomegalovirus exposure and HLA in healthy donors. The CDR3 is made up of 20 amino acids. Germline CDR1 is GTSNPN and CDR2 is SVGIG (reference sequence). Germline trimming cut 1 base from V and 0 bases from J; bases unmatched to any gene: 15. The PCR employed 60 Vbeta primers together with 13 Jbeta primers. Per the authors' pipeline: A later analysis counted 80 million or so unique TCR beta chains, around 10 million shared. Libraries were prepared by immunoSEQ multiplex PCR; TCRdb keeps only in-frame clonotypes and omits some of them. The V and J calls and clone size were taken over from that table, and D and trimming were inferred from the DNA. Of under 200,000 clones detected, approximately 78% appear once; the ten largest clones hold about 0.8%.

The source is a young woman in good health and CMV-seronegative. The rearrangement uses TRBV30 and TRBJ2-1; 10 nucleotides align to TRBD1. Sequencing was performed on PBMCs. CDR3 protein: CAWSAGTGVYSASSYNEQFF. The CDR3 region has the DNA TGTGCCTGGAGTGCGGGGACAGGGGTTTACAGCGCCAGCTCCTACAATGAGCAGTTCTTC. Based on the CDR3 plus reference TRBV30 and TRBJ2-1, the full variable domain is SQTIHQWPATLVQPVGSPLSLECTVEGTSNPNLYWYRQAAGRGLQLLFYSVGIGQISSEVPQNLSASRPQDRQFILSSKKLLLSDSGFYLCAWSAGTGVYSASSYNEQFFGPGTRLTVL.